Sequencing of this TCR beta chain was carried out in a study of regulatory T cells in long-lasting Graves disease. Time point: newly diagnosed GD, antithyroid drugs for less than 3 months. PBMC RNA was the source of the TCR library. As regards this clonotype: This may be a read error, as it is one base from a much larger clone.

The CDR3 extends over 15 amino acids. Losses at the gene ends were 8 bases for V and 5 bases for J; bases not matched to a gene: 12. Germline V CDR1 and CDR2: MNHNS, SASEGT. Researchers made TCR beta libraries by using iRepertoire HTBI primers and running Arm-PCR on CDR3 regions. TCRdb independently ran MiXCR on the multiplex PCR reads; one entry per CDR3 protein. The data contain around 470,000 distinct CDR3 sequences, about 15% of them seen just once; the ten biggest clones take up over 15%. These sequences were also reported in another study, on T cells in Graves' hyperthyroidism and ophthalmopathy. That publication notes: Stable disease denoted Graves' hyperthyroidism without ophthalmopathy progression within 18 months.

Material: peripheral blood mononuclear cells (PBMCs), obtained at new diagnosis, from a patient treated with antithyroid drugs. The rearrangement uses TRBV6-1 and TRBJ2-1; 7 nucleotides align to TRBD1. The clonotype originates from a woman aged 45-65 years with Graves disease. CDR3 sequence: CASGTDRIMNNEQFF. DNA of the CDR3: TGTGCCAGCGGCACGGACAGGATAATGAACAATGAGCAGTTCTTC.